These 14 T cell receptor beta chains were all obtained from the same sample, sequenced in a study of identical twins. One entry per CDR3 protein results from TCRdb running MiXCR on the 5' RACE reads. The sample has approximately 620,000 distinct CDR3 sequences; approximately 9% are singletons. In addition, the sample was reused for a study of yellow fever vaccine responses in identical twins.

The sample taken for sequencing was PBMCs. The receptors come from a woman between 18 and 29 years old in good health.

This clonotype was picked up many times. Here the CDR3 reads CSASFGGAYEQYF. The DNA for the CDR3 is TGCAGTGCTAGTTTTGGTGGGGCCTACGAGCAGTACTTC. The gene calls are TRBV20-1 and TRBJ2-7, with D uncertain. The V gene lost 3 bases and the J gene lost 2 bases, with 11 bases spanning the gap. In germline, CDR1 is DFQATT, CDR2 SNEGSKA (reference sequence). This CDR3 is 13 amino acids long.

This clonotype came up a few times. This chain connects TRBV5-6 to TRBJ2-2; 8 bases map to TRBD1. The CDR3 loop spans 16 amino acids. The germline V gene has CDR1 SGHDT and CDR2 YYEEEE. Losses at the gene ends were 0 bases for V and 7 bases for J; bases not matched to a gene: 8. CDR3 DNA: TGTGCCAGCAGCTTGGTAGGACAGGGAATAAGCGGGGAGCTGTTTTTT. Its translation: CASSLVGQGISGELFF.

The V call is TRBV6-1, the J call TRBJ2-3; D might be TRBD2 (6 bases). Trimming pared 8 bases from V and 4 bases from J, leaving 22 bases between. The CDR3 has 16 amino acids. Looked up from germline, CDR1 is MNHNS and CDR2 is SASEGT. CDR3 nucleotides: TGTGCCAGCCGGTATCTTAACGGGGGACTCGCAGATACGCAGTATTTT. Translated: CASRYLNGGLADTQYF.

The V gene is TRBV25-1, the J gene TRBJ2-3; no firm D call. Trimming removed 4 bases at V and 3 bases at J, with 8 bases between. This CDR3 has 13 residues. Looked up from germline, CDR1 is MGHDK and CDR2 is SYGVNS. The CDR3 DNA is TGTGCCAGCAGTGCCCCGGTGACAGATACGCAGTATTTT. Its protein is CASSAPVTDTQYF.

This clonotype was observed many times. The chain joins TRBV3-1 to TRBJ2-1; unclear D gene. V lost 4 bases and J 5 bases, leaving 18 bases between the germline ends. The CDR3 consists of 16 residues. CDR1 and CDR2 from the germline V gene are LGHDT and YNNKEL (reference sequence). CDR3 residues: CASSPPVGTGHNEQFF. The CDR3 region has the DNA TGTGCCAGCAGCCCCCCCGTGGGAACGGGCCACAATGAGCAGTTCTTC.

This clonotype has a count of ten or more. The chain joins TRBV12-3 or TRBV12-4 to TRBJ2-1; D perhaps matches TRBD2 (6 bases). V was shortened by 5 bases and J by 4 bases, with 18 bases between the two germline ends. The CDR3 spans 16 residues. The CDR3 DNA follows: TGTGCCAGCAGTGCGACCGGGACTCTAAGATACAATGAGCAGTTCTTC. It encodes CASSATGTLRYNEQFF.

The CDR3 DNA reads TGTGCCAGCAGCAGGGTAGGGGGGGGGTTTTCCTACAATGAGCAGTTCTTC. It is translated as CASSRVGGGFSYNEQFF. The genes are TRBV5-6 and TRBJ2-1, with D possibly being TRBD2 (7 bases). The germline V gene has CDR1 SGHDT and CDR2 YYEEEE. The CDR3 contains 17 residues. V was clipped by 4 bases and J by 1 base, with 18 bases between them.

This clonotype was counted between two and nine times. CDR3 sequence (DNA): TGTGCCATTCTAGCCAAAAACATTCAGTACTTC. This gives the protein CAILAKNIQYF. This chain uses TRBV2 with TRBJ2-4; no reliable D call. Trimming took off 10 bases at V and 0 bases at J, with 4 bases between the two ends. Germline assignment: CDR1 SNHLY and CDR2 FYNNEI. This CDR3 contains 11 residues.

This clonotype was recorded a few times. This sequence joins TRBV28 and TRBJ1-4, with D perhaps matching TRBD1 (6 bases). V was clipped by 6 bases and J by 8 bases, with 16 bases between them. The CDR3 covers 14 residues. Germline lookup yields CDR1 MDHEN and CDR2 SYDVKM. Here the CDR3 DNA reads TGTGCCAGCAGCAAAGGGGGGTCTAGGGAAAAACTGTTTTTT. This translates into CASSKGGSREKLFF.

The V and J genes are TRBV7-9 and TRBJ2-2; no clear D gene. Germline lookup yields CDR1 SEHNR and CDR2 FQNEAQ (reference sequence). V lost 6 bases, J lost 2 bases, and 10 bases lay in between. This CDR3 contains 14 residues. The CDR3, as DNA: TGTGCCAGCAGTAAAGTACCTAACACCGGGGAGCTGTTTTTT. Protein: CASSKVPNTGELFF.

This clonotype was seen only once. CDR3 residues: CASSPLGGRGETQYF. CDR3 DNA sequence: TGTGCCAGCAGCCCCCTAGGCGGGAGGGGAGAGACCCAGTACTTC. The rearrangement joins TRBV28 to TRBJ2-5, with 9 bases lining up with TRBD2. Germline loops: CDR1 MDHEN, CDR2 SYDVKM. CDR3 length equals 15 residues. With V trimmed by 6 bases and J by 4 bases, 9 bases remained unmatched. Complete variable domain (other parts from reference TRBV28 and TRBJ2-5): DVKVTQSSRYLVKRTGEKVFLECVQDMDHENMFWYRQDPGLGLRLIYFSYDVKMKEKGDIPEGYSVSREKKERFSLILESASTNQTSMYLCASSPLGGRGETQYFGPGTRLLVL.

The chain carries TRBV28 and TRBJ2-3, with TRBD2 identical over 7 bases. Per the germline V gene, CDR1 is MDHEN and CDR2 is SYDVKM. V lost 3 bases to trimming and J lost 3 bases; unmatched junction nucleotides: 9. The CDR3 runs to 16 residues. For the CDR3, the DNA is TGTGCCAGCAGTTTTGGAGCGGGAAAGGTGACAGATACGCAGTATTTT. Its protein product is CASSFGAGKVTDTQYF.

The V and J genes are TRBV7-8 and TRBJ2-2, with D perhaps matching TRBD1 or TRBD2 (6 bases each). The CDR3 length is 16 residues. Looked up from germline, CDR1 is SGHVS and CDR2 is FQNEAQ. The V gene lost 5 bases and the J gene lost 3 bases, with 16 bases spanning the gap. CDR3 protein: CASSPHRGLDTGELFF. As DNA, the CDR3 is TGTGCCAGCAGCCCACACCGGGGGCTGGACACCGGGGAGCTGTTTTTT.

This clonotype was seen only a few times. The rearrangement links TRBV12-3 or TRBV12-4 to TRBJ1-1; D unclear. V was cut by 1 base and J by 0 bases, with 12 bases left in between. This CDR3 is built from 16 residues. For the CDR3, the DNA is TGTGCCAGCAGTTTAGAACACGGAGCGATGAACACTGAAGCTTTCTTT. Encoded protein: CASSLEHGAMNTEAFF.